This passage covers 29 T cell receptor beta chains from one sample sequenced in a study of cytomegalovirus exposure and HLA in healthy donors (dated by TCRdb to 2015 to 2018). The library was obtained by the immunoSEQ multiplex PCR assay. For the multiplex PCR, a mixture combining 60 forward primers for TCR Vbeta segments and 13 reverse primers for TCR Jbeta segments was used. Held by TCRdb, this immuneACCESS table contains in-frame sequences only and omits some clones. Under half of the omission traces to an unresolved V gene where checked; the cause of the rest is unknown. Within this sample are about 110,000 clones, with around 80% of them counted one time only. The top ten clones comprise around 5.1% of the sample. Sequenced input: PBMCs. Receptor source: a female donor in good health and CMV-seropositive.

The V call is TRBV5-1, the J call TRBJ1-2; 11 bases line up with TRBD1. V shed 4 bases, J shed 2 bases, and the junction held 1 base outside the gene matches. The germline gives CDR1 SGHRS, CDR2 YFSETQ. The CDR3 consists of 14 residues. The CDR3 sequence: CASSGTGGNYGYTF. The CDR3 DNA is TGCGCCAGCAGCGGGACAGGGGGGAACTATGGCTACACCTTC.

The gene calls are TRBV5-6 and TRBJ1-2; TRBD1 aligns across 9 bases. This CDR3 contains 14 residues. With 4 bases clipped from V and 7 bases from J, the junction kept 8 bases outside the gene matches. Germline V gene lookup returns CDR1 SGHDT and CDR2 YYEEEE. The CDR3 sequence is CASSRDRALGGYTF. The CDR3 DNA reads as TGTGCCAGCAGCCGGGACAGGGCTTTAGGTGGCTACACCTTC. Variable domain in full (rest from reference TRBV5-6 and TRBJ1-2): DAGVTQSPTHLIKTRGQQVTLRCSPKSGHDTVSWYQQALGQGPQFIFQYYEEEERQRGNFPDRFSGHQFPNYSSELNVNALLLGDSALYLCASSRDRALGGYTFGSGTRLTVV.

This clone turned up a few times. The genes are TRBV7-9 and TRBJ2-3, with D perhaps matching TRBD2 (6 bases). The germline gives CDR1 SEHNR, CDR2 FQNEAQ (reference sequence). The CDR3 has 16 amino acids. Trimming pared 1 base from V and 0 bases from J, leaving 11 bases between. CDR3 DNA sequence: TGTGCCAGCAGCTTAGGCCGGGGGATTAGCACAGATACGCAGTATTTT. Residues: CASSLGRGISTDTQYF.

This clone was picked up one time. This chain links TRBV7-2 with TRBJ1-1; D remains unclear. Between the trimmed V and J ends, which lost 5 bases and 3 bases, there was a span of 4 bases. The CDR3 is 11 residues long. Germline V gene data show CDR1 as SGHTA and CDR2 as FQGNSA. CDR3 nucleotides: TGTGCCAGCAGCATCTACACTGAAGCTTTCTTT. It specifies CASSIYTEAFF.

The chain is built from TRBV6-1 and TRBJ1-5, with a tentative D call TRBD1 (6 bases). The CDR3 has 15 residues. In germline, CDR1 is MNHNS, CDR2 SASEGT. The germline V and J ends were trimmed by 6 bases and 7 bases, with 19 bases remaining between them. This CDR3 is CASSLRQGMRQPQHF. CDR3 DNA: TGTGCCAGCAGCCTCAGGCAGGGGATGCGGCAGCCCCAGCATTTT.

The chain is built from TRBV6-1 and TRBJ1-5, with a possible D match to TRBD1 (6 bases). The CDR3 has 15 residues. Looked up from germline, CDR1 is MNHNS and CDR2 is SASEGT. V was clipped by 4 bases and J by 4 bases, with 14 bases between them. The CDR3 loop reads CASSGNRVGNQPQHF. In nucleotides, the CDR3 is TGTGCCAGCAGTGGGAACAGGGTCGGGAATCAGCCCCAGCATTTT.

V gene TRBV9 combines with J gene TRBJ2-1, with D possibly TRBD1 on 6 matching bases. CDR1 and CDR2 (germline): SGDLS, YYNGEE. V was pared by 4 bases and J by 0 bases, with 17 bases between. The CDR3 loop spans 17 amino acids. CDR3 protein: CASSINRVLSSYNEQFF. DNA of the CDR3: TGTGCCAGCAGCATTAACAGGGTCCTGAGCTCCTACAATGAGCAGTTCTTC.

This clone appeared a few times. V gene TRBV2 combines with J gene TRBJ2-7; tentatively, D is TRBD1 (7 bases). CDR1 is SNHLY and CDR2 is FYNNEI in the germline V gene. V dropped 1 base and J dropped 5 bases, with 18 bases sitting between them. The length of the CDR3 is 16 residues. This CDR3 is CASSEVLRQGGNEQYF. The CDR3 coding sequence is TGTGCCAGCAGTGAAGTGCTCCGGCAGGGGGGTAACGAGCAGTACTTC.

This clone has more than one count but fewer than ten. This chain joins TRBV5-6 and TRBJ1-3, with TRBD1 identical over 7 bases. CDR1 and CDR2 (germline): SGHDT, YYEEEE. The CDR3 sequence is 15 residues long. The ends lost 1 base at V and 4 bases at J; junction bases unmatched: 5. The CDR3 sequence: CASSLQRGRGNTIYF. In DNA form, the CDR3 reads TGTGCCAGCAGCTTGCAGAGGGGGCGCGGAAACACCATATATTTT.

This chain links TRBV5-1 with TRBJ1-4, with 7 bases lining up with TRBD1. The CDR3 loop spans 12 amino acids. The V gene's germline CDR1 is SGHRS and CDR2 YFSETQ. After removal of 2 bases from V and 11 bases from J, the junction contained 3 bases not matched to a gene. CDR3: CASSFDRDKLFF. Written as DNA, the CDR3 is TGCGCCAGCAGCTTTGACAGGGATAAACTGTTTTTT.

Concerning this clone itself: Other DNA sequences of this sample code for an identical CDR3. The chain has TRBV7-3 and TRBJ2-3; 7 positions agree with TRBD1. The CDR3 sequence is 15 residues long. Germline CDR1 and CDR2: SGHTA and FQGTGA. V shed 5 bases and J 5 bases; nucleotides not matched to a gene: 10. Written as DNA, the CDR3 is TGTGCCAGCAGCAAGCGAGGGGGCGTACAAGATACGCAGTATTTT. This gives the protein CASSKRGGVQDTQYF.

This sequence joins TRBV27 and TRBJ1-4; D is uncertain. The germline CDR1 and CDR2 sequences are MNHEY and SMNVEV (reference sequence). The CDR3 contains 15 residues. Trimming took off 0 bases at V and 8 bases at J, with 13 bases between the two ends. The CDR3 protein is CASSLSAGNAEKLFF. CDR3 DNA: TGTGCCAGCAGTTTATCCGCGGGGAATGCAGAAAAACTGTTTTTT.

The CDR3 protein is CASSLGQGTNSPLHF. In nucleotides, the CDR3 is TGTGCCAGCAGCTTAGGTCAGGGGACCAATTCACCCCTCCACTTT. This rearrangement joins TRBV7-2 to TRBJ1-6; a possible D gene is TRBD1 (6 bases). Germline V gives CDR1 SGHTA, CDR2 FQGNSA. Trimming took 1 base from V and 7 from J, leaving 11 bases between them. This CDR3 region has 15 residues.

The V and J genes are TRBV6-5 and TRBJ2-1; 9 nucleotides align to TRBD1. J gave up 7 bases and V 6 bases, and 4 bases lay outside the gene matches. Germline CDR1 reads MNHEY; CDR2 reads SVGAGI. The CDR3 is made up of 13 amino acids. The CDR3 DNA reads TGTGCCAGCAGGACGACAGGGGGAAATGAGCAGTTCTTC. Its protein is CASRTTGGNEQFF.

The rearrangement joins TRBV29-1 to TRBJ2-2, with TRBD1 matching 9 bases. After removal of 4 bases from V and 7 bases from J, the junction contained 10 bases not matched to a gene. The CDR3 runs to 15 residues. Germline values: CDR1 SQVTM, CDR2 ANQGSEA. CDR3 bases: TGCAGCGTTGCAGTCCGGGACAGGGAGGACGGGGAGCTGTTTTTT. It specifies CSVAVRDREDGELFF.

This clone turned up a few times. The rearrangement joins TRBV7-2 to TRBJ2-1, with a weak D call TRBD1 (5 bases). The CDR3 has 13 residues. Germline-derived CDR1 and CDR2 are SGHTA and FQGNSA. V was clipped by 2 bases and J by 7 bases, with 9 bases between them. The CDR3 here is CASSLPTENEQFF. CDR3 in DNA: TGTGCCAGCAGCTTACCGACAGAAAATGAGCAGTTCTTC.

This chain's CDR3 is CAIPRDAGANVLTF. CDR3 nucleotide sequence: TGTGCGATACCTCGAGATGCTGGGGCCAACGTCCTGACTTTC. The chain links TRBV5-6 to TRBJ2-6, with D unclear. The germline V gene encodes CDR1 SGHDT and CDR2 YYEEEE. CDR3 size: 14 residues.

Details on this clone: No conserved phenylalanine or tryptophan is present at the end of the CDR3, so a read error is the likely explanation. This chain links TRBV7-8 with TRBJ1-3; D is unclear. The CDR3 has 14 residues. Deletions cut 1 base from V and 2 bases from J, with 6 bases between. Germline assignment: CDR1 SGHVS and CDR2 FQNEAQ. The CDR3 region is CASSLGTAGNTIYL. The CDR3, as DNA: TGTGCCAGCAGCTTAGGAACAGCTGGAAACACCATATATCTT.

The V gene is TRBV27, the J gene TRBJ2-2; 8 positions agree with TRBD1. The V gene end was trimmed by 6 bases and the J gene end by 7 bases; junction bases not matched to a gene: 7. From germline, CDR1 is MNHEY and CDR2 SMNVEV (reference sequence). The CDR3 loop spans 14 amino acids. CDR3 in amino acids: CASRLQGGGGELFF. The CDR3 DNA reads as TGTGCCAGCAGGCTACAGGGGGGTGGCGGGGAGCTGTTTTTT.

The V gene is TRBV6-6, the J gene TRBJ2-5; a weak D match, TRBD1 (6 bases). The CDR3 runs 15 residues. V was trimmed by 5 bases and J by 2 bases, leaving 15 bases between them. Germline lookup yields CDR1 MNHNY and CDR2 SVGAGI (reference sequence). The CDR3 spells CASSDPHDRQETQYF. CDR3 DNA sequence: TGTGCCAGCAGTGACCCGCACGACAGGCAAGAGACCCAGTACTTC.

This chain uses TRBV15 with TRBJ1-1, with D perhaps TRBD1 (5 bases). The V gene lost 3 bases and the J gene lost 5 bases, with 10 bases spanning the gap. The CDR3 extends over 13 amino acids. The germline CDR1 and CDR2 sequences are LNHNV and YYDKDF (reference sequence). The CDR3 loop is CATSSPTETEAFF. Written as DNA, the CDR3 is TGTGCCACCAGCAGTCCGACAGAGACTGAAGCTTTCTTT.

The CDR3 sequence is CASSVRSGYGYTF. The CDR3 nucleotides read TGTGCCAGCAGCGTAAGGTCGGGGTATGGCTACACCTTC. The genes are TRBV9 and TRBJ1-2; D ambiguous. The CDR3 consists of 13 residues. V lost 1 base and J 5 bases, leaving 9 bases between the germline ends. Germline assignment: CDR1 SGDLS and CDR2 YYNGEE.

This clone was detected only once. This chain links TRBV11-2 with TRBJ1-3, with D tentatively TRBD1 (5 bases). The V and J ends lost 3 bases and 0 bases respectively, with 9 bases between them. The germline V gene has CDR1 SGHAT and CDR2 FQNNGV. The CDR3 extends over 15 amino acids. The CDR3 here is CASSFPGASGNTIYF. The CDR3 region has the DNA TGTGCCAGCAGCTTCCCTGGGGCCTCTGGAAACACCATATATTTT. Based on the CDR3 plus reference TRBV11-2 and TRBJ1-3, the full variable domain is EAGVAQSPRYKIIEKRQSVAFWCNPISGHATLYWYQQILGQGPKLLIQFQNNGVVDDSQLPKDRFSAERLKGVDSTLKIQPAKLEDSAVYLCASSFPGASGNTIYFGEGSWLTVV.

As regards this clone: This sample includes further DNA sequences coding for the same CDR3. The chain joins TRBV6-6 to TRBJ2-1; a possible D gene is TRBD2 (6 bases). V was trimmed by 5 bases and J by 5 bases, leaving 16 bases between them. CDR3 length: 15 amino acids. Germline V CDR1 and CDR2: MNHNY, SVGAGI (reference sequence). The CDR3 is CASSRPGTGNNEQFF. The CDR3, as DNA: TGTGCCAGCAGTCGTCCTGGGACTGGAAACAATGAGCAGTTCTTC.

This chain joins TRBV7-3 and TRBJ2-1, with 7 bases aligning to TRBD2. Germline V gene sequence: CDR1 SGHTA, CDR2 FQGTGA. The J segment lost 8 bases and the V segment lost 5 bases, leaving 9 bases of the junction unmatched. The CDR3 is made up of 14 amino acids. The chain's CDR3 is CASSLGAGGYEQFF. The CDR3 DNA reads TGTGCCAGCAGCCTAGGGGCCGGGGGGTATGAGCAGTTCTTC.

This chain connects TRBV27 to TRBJ1-2, with TRBD1 matching over 11 bases. CDR3 length: 15 residues. Germline V gives CDR1 MNHEY, CDR2 SMNVEV (reference sequence). V lost 5 bases and J lost 5; bases outside the gene matches: 7. CDR3 in amino acids: CASSGTGGLPYGYTF. For the CDR3, the DNA is TGTGCCAGCAGTGGGACAGGGGGTTTACCGTATGGCTACACCTTC.

V usage is TRBV6-5 and J usage is TRBJ1-1; D might be TRBD1 (5 bases). Deletions cut 0 bases from V and 2 bases from J, with 13 bases between. CDR3 length equals 16 residues. The germline V gene has CDR1 MNHEY and CDR2 SVGAGI. The CDR3 DNA sequence: TGTGCCAGCAGTTACTCGGGTAGGGGTGTTAACACTGAAGCTTTCTTT. As protein: CASSYSGRGVNTEAFF.

The chain employs TRBV7-6 and TRBJ2-3; TRBD2 aligns across 13 bases. Trimming took 0 bases from V and 4 from J; bases not matched to a gene: 4. This CDR3 is built from 17 residues. From germline, CDR1 is SGHVS and CDR2 FNYEAQ. CDR3 coding DNA: TGTGCCAGCAGCTTAGCCGGACTAGCGGGAGCGGCAGATACGCAGTATTTT. Translation: CASSLAGLAGAADTQYF.

The gene calls are TRBV12-5 and TRBJ2-7; 11 bases align to TRBD2. After removal of 5 bases from V and 4 bases from J, the junction contained 7 bases not matched to a gene. Germline CDR1 LGHNT, CDR2 FRNRAP. The CDR3 spans 15 residues. CDR3 DNA: TGTGCTAGTGGTCCCTGGACTAGCGGGTTTTACGAGCAGTACTTC. Translating gives CASGPWTSGFYEQYF.